The clone carrying this TCR beta chain came up a few times. V lost 3 bases, J lost 7 bases, and 7 bases stayed unmatched. Germline loops: CDR1 MNHEY, CDR2 SMNVEV (reference sequence). The CDR3 consists of 14 residues. A TCRbeta library incorporating unique molecular identifiers was prepared. TCRdb redid the calling of the PCR reads with MiXCR, one entry per CDR3 protein. Of 190,000 or so distinct CDR3 sequences listed, approximately 7% are singletons. The data are from a study of T-cell reconstitution after alpha-beta-depleted transplantation in children. V usage is TRBV27 and J usage is TRBJ2-7; 9 positions match TRBD1. The sample was PBMCs from the stem cell graft donor, taken from the stem cell graft. The receptor was derived from a human donor who donated a stem cell graft to a child with Wiskott-Aldrich syndrome. In nucleotides, the CDR3 is TGTGCCAGCAGTTTCTGGGACAGGGTTACAGAGCAGTACTTC. Protein product: CASSFWDRVTEQYF.